This T cell receptor (beta chain) was sequenced during a study of control samples from healthy donors and cancer patients. The germline CDR1 and CDR2 sequences are SGHAT and FQNNGV. This CDR3 has 17 amino acids. Trimming removed 0 bases from V and 9 bases from J; junction bases left unmatched: 12. Sequencing was performed with immunoSEQ multiplex PCR; in TCRdb, only in-frame clones are kept and a portion is missing. The table records about 52,000 clones, about 95% of them present only once. The receptor was derived from a man under 40 in good health. The chain links TRBV11-2 to TRBJ2-1; TRBD2 aligns across 9 bases. Sequencing was carried out using blood. In DNA, the CDR3 is TGTGCCAGCAGCTTAGATTATGGAAGCGGGAGGTCAGGTGAGCAGTTCTTC. Translating gives CASSLDYGSGRSGEQFF.